Listed here are 8 T cell receptor beta chains from one sample, sequenced in a study of blood T cell repertoires in COVID-19. Assay: immunoSEQ multiplex PCR; the TCRdb copy retains only in-frame clones and omits some. The profile shows about 98,000 clones, about 90% of them singletons. Material: peripheral blood. Receptors were obtained from a man aged 65-85 years with acute or convalescent COVID-19.

The chain links TRBV6-6 to TRBJ2-1, with 7 bases identical to TRBD2. The CDR3 consists of 13 residues. Germline CDR1 MNHNY, CDR2 SVGAGI (reference sequence). The V gene end was trimmed by 4 bases and the J gene end by 14 bases; junction bases not matched to a gene: 11. The CDR3 DNA reads as TGTGCCAGCAGTTCCCAAAGGACTAGAGGGGAGTTCTTC. It encodes CASSSQRTRGEFF.

This clone was found a few times. The genes are TRBV5-4 and TRBJ2-7; TRBD2 agrees at 8 bases. This CDR3 comprises 14 residues. Unmatched junction bases numbered 6, after V lost 4 bases and J lost 3 bases. Germline lookup yields CDR1 SGHNT and CDR2 YYREEE (reference sequence). The CDR3 bases are TGTGCCAGCAGCCCCGGGGGGGACATCTACGAGCAGTACGTC. It codes for CASSPGGDIYEQYV.

V is TRBV6-5 and J is TRBJ1-5; TRBD1 might be the D (5 bases). Trimming left V 6 bases short and J 0 bases short, with 12 bases between. CDR1 and CDR2 from the germline V gene are MNHEY and SVGAGI. CDR3 length: 15 residues. CDR3 loop: CASRVTAYSNQPQHF. The CDR3 DNA follows: TGTGCCAGCAGGGTGACAGCTTATAGCAATCAGCCCCAGCATTTT.

The chain couples TRBV25-1 to TRBJ2-7; TRBD1 aligns across 10 bases. CDR1 and CDR2 from the germline V gene are MGHDK and SYGVNS. CDR3 length equals 18 residues. V lost 0 bases and J lost 3; bases outside the gene matches: 11. CDR3 sequence: CASSEYIRGTGVSYEQYF. The CDR3 DNA reads as TGTGCCAGCAGTGAATATATTCGGGGGACAGGGGTTAGCTACGAGCAGTACTTC.

The chain's CDR3 is CASSLRGGGAFF. In DNA, the CDR3 is TGTGCCAGCAGTTTACGCGGGGGGGGAGCTTTCTTT. The J gene is TRBJ1-1, the V gene TRBV27, with a weak D call TRBD1 (5 bases). V was clipped by 2 bases and J by 10 bases, with 11 bases between them. CDR1 is MNHEY, CDR2 SMNVEV, per germline (reference sequence). This CDR3 comprises 12 residues.

The chain has TRBV3-1 (or the pseudogene TRBV3-2) and TRBJ1-4; 7 nucleotides line up with TRBD1. The ends lost 0 bases at V and 7 bases at J; junction bases unmatched: 5. Germline CDR1 reads LGHDT; CDR2 reads YNNKEL (reference sequence). This CDR3 comprises 15 residues. The CDR3 sequence: CASSQDPQGGEKLFF. CDR3 DNA sequence: TGTGCCAGCAGCCAAGATCCGCAGGGGGGTGAAAAACTGTTTTTT.

The chain uses TRBV6-1 and TRBJ1-2; 7 positions match TRBD1. With 3 bases clipped from V and 4 bases from J, the junction kept 11 bases outside the gene matches. Germline-derived CDR1 and CDR2 are MNHNS and SASEGT. The CDR3 sequence is 16 residues long. The CDR3 region is CASSDPRQGPIYGYTF. The CDR3 DNA reads TGTGCCAGCAGTGACCCTCGACAGGGACCAATCTATGGCTACACCTTC.

This chain uses TRBV30 with TRBJ1-2, with no clear D. Trimming shortened V by 3 bases and J by 4 bases, and 12 bases separated the two germline ends. The CDR3 sequence is 13 residues long. Per the germline V gene, CDR1 is GTSNPN and CDR2 is SVGIG (reference sequence). CDR3 protein: CAWSRVVLYGYTF. For the CDR3, the DNA is TGTGCCTGGAGCCGGGTGGTGCTCTATGGCTACACCTTC.